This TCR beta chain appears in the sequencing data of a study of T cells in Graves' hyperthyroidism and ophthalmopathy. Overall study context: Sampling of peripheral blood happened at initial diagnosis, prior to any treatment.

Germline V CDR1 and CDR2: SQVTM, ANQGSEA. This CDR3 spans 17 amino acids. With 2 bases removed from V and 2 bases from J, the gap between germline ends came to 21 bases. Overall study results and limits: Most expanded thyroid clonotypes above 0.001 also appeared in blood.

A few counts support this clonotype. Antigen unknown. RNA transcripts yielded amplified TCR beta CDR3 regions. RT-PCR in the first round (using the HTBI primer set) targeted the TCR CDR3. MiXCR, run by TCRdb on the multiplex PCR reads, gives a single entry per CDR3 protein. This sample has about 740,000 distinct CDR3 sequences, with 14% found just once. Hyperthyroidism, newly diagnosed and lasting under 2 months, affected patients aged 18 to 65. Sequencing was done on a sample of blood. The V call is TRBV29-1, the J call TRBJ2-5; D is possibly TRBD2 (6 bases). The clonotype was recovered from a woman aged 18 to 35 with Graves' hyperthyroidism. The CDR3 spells CSVEMVTLERVQETQYF. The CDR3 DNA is TGCAGCGTTGAAATGGTAACCTTGGAGCGGGTTCAAGAGACCCAGTACTTC.